The entry below gives a single TCR beta chain sequence along with its context. This specimen includes other DNA sequences encoding the same CDR3. The V gene lost 2 bases and the J gene lost 1 base, with 9 bases spanning the gap. This CDR3 has 14 amino acids. Per germline, CDR1 KGHSH and CDR2 LQKENI. The source of the sample is a study of Ad26.COV2.S vaccination and SARS-CoV-2 variants. As to treatment: some 19 received Ad26.COV2.S at low or high dose, single or two shots; 5 received placebo; per-sample allocation not given. Sampling took place 63 days after the first vaccine or placebo injection. Clones were read by immunoSEQ multiplex PCR, and TCRdb kept only the in-frame ones, dropping some. The sample has fewer than 400,000 clones; 85% are singletons.

The J gene is TRBJ2-7, the V gene TRBV18; D gene ambiguous. The sequencing used peripheral blood, collected in a trial of Ad26.COV2.S vaccine versus placebo. The source of this sequence is a person between 18 and 65 years old who received the Ad26.COV2.S COVID-19 vaccine or a placebo. The CDR3 protein is CASSPASVSYEQYF. The CDR3 DNA reads TGTGCCAGCTCACCAGCGAGTGTGTCCTACGAGCAGTACTTC.